The clone carrying this TCR beta chain was recorded many times. Its matching antigen is unknown. Libraries of TCR beta came from quantitative 5'-RACE with molecular barcodes. TCRdb re-analysed the 5' RACE reads in MiXCR, keeping a single row per CDR3 protein. The data show 750,000 to 850,000 distinct CDR3 sequences, with 12% seen just once and roughly 0.51% held by the top ten. This sample was included in a study of CD8 T cells in ankylosing spondylitis. Study-wide findings and caveats: Made up of under ten highly homologous variants, a TCR beta motif appeared characteristic of ankylosing spondylitis blood. Clones linked with disease were CD8+ and fairly uncommon in the peripheral blood. A number of the motif variants had already been described in reactive arthritis synovial fluid and blood. Reportedly, significant enrichment of disease-linked clones occurred in matched ankylosing spondylitis synovial fluid.

The receptor was derived from a male donor with ankylosing spondylitis. What was sequenced was blood, either unsorted or a sorted T cell fraction (not recorded which).

CDR3 loop: CASSPGQGRANEKLFF. The DNA of the CDR3 is TGTGCCAGCAGCCCGGGACAGGGTAGGGCTAATGAAAAACTGTTTTTT. The chain couples TRBV12-3 or TRBV12-4 to TRBJ1-4; 9 positions match TRBD1. The CDR3 runs 16 residues. Trimming took 6 bases from V and 3 from J; bases not matched to a gene: 8.